The 25 T cell receptor beta chains below come from one sample, sequenced in a study of cytomegalovirus exposure and HLA in healthy donors. Sequencing was performed with immunoSEQ multiplex PCR; in TCRdb, only in-frame clones are kept and a portion is missing. Of more than 90,000 clones in the sample, about 87% were seen once. Sample: PBMCs. These receptors came from a man younger than 30 in good health and CMV-seronegative.

In its sample, this clone was seen once. The chain employs TRBV2 and TRBJ2-1; the match to TRBD1 covers 7 bases. In germline, CDR1 is SNHLY, CDR2 FYNNEI. With 4 bases clipped from V and 3 bases from J, the junction kept 6 bases outside the gene matches. This CDR3 contains 15 residues. CDR3 sequence: CASSAKTGYYNEQFF. The CDR3 bases are TGTGCCAGCAGTGCCAAGACAGGGTACTACAATGAGCAGTTCTTC.

The chain carries TRBV4-1 and TRBJ1-2; D is perhaps TRBD1 (5 bases). CDR3 length: 14 amino acids. Between the trimmed V and J ends, which lost 11 bases and 0 bases, there was a span of 16 bases. The V gene's germline CDR1 is MGHRA and CDR2 YSYEKL. The CDR3 is CARRRTGPNYGYTF. DNA of the CDR3: TGCGCCCGGCGGCGAACAGGCCCTAACTATGGCTACACCTTC.

The chain employs TRBV28 and TRBJ2-2; D remains ambiguous. The CDR3 is 16 residues long. V lost 5 bases and J lost 3, with 16 bases in between. Germline V gene sequence: CDR1 MDHEN, CDR2 SYDVKM. The chain's CDR3 is CASSTIGGSDTGELFF. The CDR3 DNA reads as TGTGCCAGCAGTACAATTGGCGGCAGTGACACCGGGGAGCTGTTTTTT.

This chain links TRBV5-8 with TRBJ1-4; D remains ambiguous. The CDR3 is 15 amino acids. V dropped 0 bases and J dropped 4 bases, with 10 bases sitting between them. Germline loops: CDR1 SGHTS, CDR2 YDEGEE. The CDR3 protein is CASSLGSGNNEKLFF. The CDR3 DNA follows: TGTGCCAGCAGCTTGGGTTCCGGGAATAATGAAAAACTGTTTTTT.

The chain carries TRBV5-6 and TRBJ1-5; 10 bases line up with TRBD1. CDR3 length: 15 amino acids. CDR1 and CDR2 from the germline V gene are SGHDT and YYEEEE. V was pared by 3 bases and J by 3 bases, with 3 bases of the junction left unmatched. The CDR3 nucleotides are TGTGCCAGCAGCTGGGGGACAGGGGCCAATCAGCCCCAGCATTTT. Translated, it gives CASSWGTGANQPQHF. Full variable domain (remainder filled in from reference TRBV5-6 and TRBJ1-5): DAGVTQSPTHLIKTRGQQVTLRCSPKSGHDTVSWYQQALGQGPQFIFQYYEEEERQRGNFPDRFSGHQFPNYSSELNVNALLLGDSALYLCASSWGTGANQPQHFGDGTRLSIL.

This clone was counted once. The chain recombines TRBV6-1 with TRBJ1-2; 11 bases line up with TRBD1. CDR3 length equals 15 residues. Germline V gives CDR1 MNHNS, CDR2 SASEGT. With V trimmed by 3 bases and J by 8 bases, 8 bases remained unmatched. In nucleotides, the CDR3 is TGTGCCAGCAGTGAGTCCGGACAGGGGGCGTTAGGCTACACCTTC. The encoded protein is CASSESGQGALGYTF.

As to this clone: The junction differs from germline at one of its ends, possibly a read error. This chain joins TRBV14 and TRBJ2-7, with 7 positions matching TRBD1. Germline CDR1 is SGHDN and CDR2 is FVKESK. There are 11 residues in the CDR3. The CDR3 here is CASSPTGAVLF. As DNA, the CDR3 is TGTGCCAGCAGTCCAACAGGGGCCGTCCTCTTC.

This chain uses TRBV7-9 with TRBJ1-1; D may be TRBD1 (5 bases). The CDR3 contains 14 residues. Trimming left V 5 bases short and J 1 base short, with 11 bases between. Germline loops: CDR1 SEHNR, CDR2 FQNEAQ (reference sequence). Here the CDR3 reads CASSGAEWNTEAFF. CDR3 nucleotides: TGTGCCAGCAGCGGGGCAGAATGGAACACTGAAGCTTTCTTT.

This clone was picked up a small number of times. V usage is TRBV7-2 and J usage is TRBJ1-3, with 8 bases that match TRBD1. The junction had 5 bases not matched to a gene; V was cut back by 4 bases and J by 3 bases. CDR1 is SGHTA and CDR2 is FQGNSA in the germline V gene. CDR3 length equals 15 residues. This CDR3 reads CASSYVQGGGNTIYF. Here the CDR3 DNA reads TGTGCCAGCAGCTACGTACAGGGGGGTGGAAACACCATATATTTT.

The chain links TRBV6-1 to TRBJ2-7; D is possibly TRBD2 (6 bases). Trimming removed 3 bases at V and 5 bases at J, with 20 bases between. The length of the CDR3 is 16 residues. Germline CDR1 MNHNS, CDR2 SASEGT. CDR3 sequence reads: CASSDGSGPPGDEQYF. The CDR3 DNA sequence: TGTGCCAGCAGTGATGGGTCAGGTCCACCGGGGGACGAGCAGTACTTC.

The chain has TRBV5-4 and TRBJ2-7, with 8 bases aligning to TRBD1. Germline V gene lookup returns CDR1 SGHNT and CDR2 YYREEE (reference sequence). V shed 1 base and J 1 base; nucleotides not matched to a gene: 7. CDR3 size: 16 residues. The CDR3 DNA reads as TGTGCCAGCAGCTTGCGGGGCAGGGGGCTGTCCTACGAGCAGTACTTC. Its translation: CASSLRGRGLSYEQYF.

The chain employs TRBV19 and TRBJ1-5, with 10 bases fitting TRBD1. Germline-derived CDR1 and CDR2 are LNHDA and SQIVND (reference sequence). This CDR3 contains 14 residues. J was trimmed by 4 bases and V by 8 bases; bases with no gene match: 5. This chain's CDR3 is CASATGGWNQPQHF. The CDR3 DNA sequence: TGTGCCAGTGCGACAGGGGGCTGGAATCAGCCCCAGCATTTT.

This clone came up a few times. The V and J genes are TRBV6-5 and TRBJ1-1; D is unresolved. V lost 0 bases, J lost 2 bases, and 13 bases lay in between. The CDR3 consists of 16 residues. The germline V gene has CDR1 MNHEY and CDR2 SVGAGI. The DNA of the CDR3 is TGTGCCAGCAGTTACTCGTTGGTCAGGATAAACACTGAAGCTTTCTTT. Translation: CASSYSLVRINTEAFF.

V and J are TRBV30 and TRBJ1-4; D not certain. The CDR3 consists of 14 residues. Germline CDR1 and CDR2: GTSNPN and SVGIG (reference sequence). V lost 2 bases to trimming and J lost 2 bases, with 9 bases between them. The CDR3 protein is CAWSREGTNEKLFF. Here the CDR3 DNA reads TGTGCCTGGAGTAGGGAGGGCACTAATGAAAAACTGTTTTTT.

The chain couples TRBV5-5 to TRBJ2-7, with D possibly matching TRBD2 (7 bases). The CDR3 is 13 amino acids. V shed 1 base and J shed 7 bases, with 12 bases lying between them. Germline V gene sequence: CDR1 SGHKS, CDR2 YYEKEE (reference sequence). CDR3 amino acids: CASSLSGGREQYF. Here the CDR3 DNA reads TGTGCCAGCAGCTTGTCCGGGGGGCGTGAGCAGTACTTC.

The chain has TRBV7-9 and TRBJ1-4; the D is unclear. Germline loops: CDR1 SEHNR, CDR2 FQNEAQ (reference sequence). With 5 bases removed from V and 4 bases from J, the gap between germline ends came to 14 bases. The CDR3 contains 15 residues. For the CDR3, the DNA is TGTGCCAGCAGCCCCGTTTCTGGCAATAATGAAAAACTGTTTTTT. It translates to CASSPVSGNNEKLFF.

The rearrangement joins TRBV6-1 to TRBJ1-1; D gene ambiguous. The germline V gene encodes CDR1 MNHNS and CDR2 SASEGT. Trimming left V 4 bases short and J 2 bases short, with 8 bases between. The CDR3 length is 13 residues. This CDR3 reads CASSASGNTEAFF. CDR3 DNA sequence: TGTGCCAGCAGTGCTTCGGGTAACACTGAAGCTTTCTTT.

This clone was seen a few times. J is TRBJ1-5 and V is TRBV5-5, with D unclear. This CDR3 has 14 residues. The V end lost 4 bases, the J end lost 4 bases, and 12 bases lay between the germline ends. Germline CDR1 is SGHKS and CDR2 is YYEKEE (reference sequence). CDR3 region: CASSLVRANQPQHF. The DNA for the CDR3 is TGTGCCAGCAGCCTTGTGAGGGCAAATCAGCCCCAGCATTTT.

The V call is TRBV6-5, the J call TRBJ1-2; 11 positions match TRBD1. The trim removed 5 bases at V and 5 bases at J, leaving 4 bases unmatched. Germline V gene sequence: CDR1 MNHEY, CDR2 SVGAGI. The CDR3 is 14 residues long. CDR3 in DNA: TGTGCCAGCAGTCGGGGACAGGGGGGATATGGCTACACCTTC. Its protein product is CASSRGQGGYGYTF.

The V gene is TRBV11-2, the J gene TRBJ2-1, with D tentatively TRBD1 (7 bases). This CDR3 is built from 17 residues. Germline V CDR1 and CDR2: SGHAT, FQNNGV. The V and J ends lost 10 bases and 0 bases respectively, with 22 bases between them. CDR3 in DNA: TGTGCCACTCAAGGGGGCGGGACAACGTCCTCCTACAATGAGCAGTTCTTC. Its protein is CATQGGGTTSSYNEQFF.

This sequence joins TRBV5-1 and TRBJ2-3; possible D gene TRBD1, 6 bases. V dropped 1 base and J dropped 4 bases, with 16 bases sitting between them. This CDR3 is built from 16 residues. Germline assignment: CDR1 SGHRS and CDR2 YFSETQ. Here the CDR3 reads CASSLMGTGLADTQYF. The CDR3 coding sequence is TGCGCCAGCAGCTTGATGGGTACAGGGTTGGCAGATACGCAGTATTTT.

This clone was found once. The chain carries TRBV30 and TRBJ1-1; D is possibly TRBD1 (6 bases). V was shortened by 3 bases and J by 2 bases, with 13 bases between the two germline ends. Germline V gene data show CDR1 as GTSNPN and CDR2 as SVGIG (reference sequence). The length of the CDR3 is 14 residues. The CDR3 sequence is CAWRGGQLNTEAFF. CDR3 nucleotide sequence: TGTGCCTGGAGAGGAGGACAGCTAAACACTGAAGCTTTCTTT.

V is TRBV28 and J is TRBJ1-6, with 8 bases fitting TRBD1. This CDR3 spans 13 amino acids. The V segment lost 6 bases and the J segment 6 bases; nucleotides outside the gene matches: 1. Germline V lookup: CDR1 MDHEN, CDR2 SYDVKM. CDR3 DNA sequence: TGTGCCAGCAGAACAGGGGGTAATTCACCCCTCCACTTT. Its translation: CASRTGGNSPLHF. Full variable domain (remainder filled in from reference TRBV28 and TRBJ1-6): DVKVTQSSRYLVKRTGEKVFLECVQDMDHENMFWYRQDPGLGLRLIYFSYDVKMKEKGDIPEGYSVSREKKERFSLILESASTNQTSMYLCASRTGGNSPLHFGNGTRLTVT.

This chain joins TRBV5-1 and TRBJ1-5; TRBD1 might be the D (5 bases). Germline values: CDR1 SGHRS, CDR2 YFSETQ. The ends were cut back, 2 bases at V and 0 bases at J, with 12 bases in the middle. The CDR3 runs 16 residues. The CDR3 DNA reads TGCGCCAGCAGCTTAAGACAGAGGATTAGCAATCAGCCCCAGCATTTT. It yields the protein CASSLRQRISNQPQHF.

This clone has only one observation. The chain uses TRBV11-2 and TRBJ2-7, with D maybe TRBD1 (5 bases). The germline V and J ends were trimmed by 4 bases and 3 bases, with 13 bases remaining between them. Germline V gives CDR1 SGHAT, CDR2 FQNNGV. The CDR3 length is 14 residues. The chain's CDR3 is CASSSIKQGYEQYF. The CDR3 nucleotides are TGTGCCAGCAGCTCCATAAAGCAGGGCTACGAGCAGTACTTC.